These T cell receptor beta chains were read from a single sample in a study of response to subunit inactivated influenza vaccine. TCRdb re-analysed the RT-PCR reads in MiXCR, keeping a single row per CDR3 protein. The table lists about 500,000 distinct CDR3 sequences, approximately 7.7% of them singletons, with around 14% in the top ten. The source material was PBMCs from blood, sampled around 2 years after vaccination. These receptor sequences come from a man aged 50-75 years who received an inactivated influenza vaccine. Both conserved end residues are part of each CDR3. Each record gives: D gene, V gene, J gene, clone size, CDR3 protein, CDR3 DNA. A D gene is named only where the DNA matches it firmly. The listing skips clone size in some rows; elsewhere it reads once, few, many or a size class.

>TRBD1|TRBV4-2|TRBJ1-4|many
CASSKGQGAGEKLFF
TGTGCCAGCAGCAAGGGACAGGGGGCCGGTGAAAAACTGTTTTTT
>-|TRBV7-9|TRBJ1-2|-
CASSPGRFSYGYTF
TGTGCCAGCAGCCCCGGACGGTTTTCCTATGGCTACACCTTC
>-|TRBV5-6|TRBJ1-1|-
CASQGSGNTEAFF
TGTGCCAGCCAGGGTTCGGGGAACACTGAAGCTTTCTTT
>-|TRBV6-2/TRBV6-3|TRBJ1-1|many
CASRAQMEGEAFF
TGTGCCTCAAGGGCCCAAATGGAGGGTGAAGCTTTCTTT
>-|TRBV6-5|TRBJ1-6|few
CASSYGRTDSPLHF
TGTGCCAGCAGTTACGGCAGGACGGATTCACCCCTCCACTTT
>-|TRBV20-1|TRBJ2-3|few
CSARDPGLELEYF
TGCAGTGCTAGAGACCCCGGGTTGGAGTTGGAGTATTTT
>-|TRBV4-1|TRBJ1-2|many
CASSRLLANYGYTF
TGCGCCAGCAGCCGGCTCCTAGCTAACTATGGCTACACCTTC
>-|TRBV29-1|TRBJ2-1|many
CSVLQVSYNEQFF
TGCAGCGTTCTACAGGTCTCCTACAATGAGCAGTTCTTC
>-|TRBV6-6|TRBJ2-7|many
CASSQKFSYEQYF
TGTGCCAGCAGTCAGAAATTCTCCTACGAGCAGTACTTC
>TRBD1|TRBV9|TRBJ2-1|many
CASSVQGGFYNEQFF
TGTGCCAGCAGCGTACAAGGGGGCTTTTACAATGAGCAGTTCTTC
>-|TRBV6-5|TRBJ2-2|many
CASSSVYTGELFF
TGTGCCAGCAGTTCTGTATACACCGGGGAGCTGTTTTTT
>-|TRBV6-1|TRBJ1-2|many
CASAPRDDYGYTF
TGTGCCAGCGCCCCCCGGGATGACTATGGCTACACCTTC
>TRBD2|TRBV20-1|TRBJ2-7|many
CSARDSGRAYEQYF
TGCAGTGCTAGGGATAGCGGGAGGGCCTACGAGCAGTACTTC
>-|TRBV5-1|TRBJ2-2|many
CASSANTGELFF
TGCGCCAGCAGCGCCAATACCGGGGAGCTGTTTTTT
>-|TRBV5-1|TRBJ1-3|many
CASSLAGRAAGNTIYF
TGCGCCAGCAGCTTGGCCGGGAGGGCAGCTGGAAACACCATATATTTT
>-|TRBV7-6|TRBJ1-1|few
CASSLGNGREVEAFF
TGTGCCAGCAGCTTAGGGAATGGCCGGGAGGTAGAAGCTTTCTTT
>-|TRBV19|TRBJ1-5|few
CASRDDRYSNQPQHF
TGTGCCAGTAGGGACGACAGGTATAGCAATCAGCCCCAGCATTTT
>-|TRBV11-2|TRBJ1-2|many
CASSPGRWNYGYTF
TGTGCCAGCAGCCCCGGGCGTTGGAACTATGGCTACACCTTC
>TRBD2|TRBV6-5|TRBJ2-6|-
CASSYSAGGLPGANVLTF
TGTGCCAGCAGTTACTCTGCGGGAGGGCTACCTGGGGCCAACGTCCTGACTTTC
>-|TRBV11-2|TRBJ2-6|many
CASSFLSAGRGYSGANVLTF
TGTGCCAGCAGCTTCCTAAGTGCGGGCAGGGGATACTCTGGGGCCAACGTCCTGACTTTC
>-|TRBV5-1|TRBJ1-1|many
CASTSDLNTEAFF
TGCGCCAGCACCTCGGACTTGAACACTGAAGCTTTCTTT
>TRBD1|TRBV20-1|TRBJ2-2|-
CSAEQRTGPGELFF
TGCAGTGCTGAACAGCGGACAGGGCCCGGGGAGCTGTTTTTT
>-|TRBV20-1|TRBJ1-4|-
CSARDSPNEKLFF
TGCAGTGCTAGGGACAGCCCGAATGAAAAACTGTTTTTT
>-|TRBV7-8|TRBJ1-5|many
CASTSRGNSNQPQHF
TGTGCCAGCACCTCCCGAGGGAATAGCAATCAGCCCCAGCATTTT
>TRBD2|TRBV3-1|TRBJ2-1|many
CASSQRLAEQFF
TGTGCCAGCAGCCAAAGACTAGCTGAGCAGTTCTTC
>-|TRBV4-1|TRBJ2-3|many
CASSQLGLSTDTQYF
TGCGCCAGCAGCCAACTCGGACTTAGCACAGATACGCAGTATTTT
>-|TRBV10-3|TRBJ2-1|few
CAISESAFIPFF
TGTGCCATCAGTGAGTCGGCGTTTATTCCCTTCTTC
>TRBD2|TRBV7-2|TRBJ2-7|-
CASSGQLAGGEQYF
TGTGCCAGCAGCGGTCAACTAGCGGGAGGCGAGCAGTACTTC
>TRBD2|TRBV20-1|TRBJ2-2|few
CSARFPGGETGELFF
TGCAGTGCTAGGTTTCCGGGGGGAGAAACCGGGGAGCTGTTTTTT
>-|TRBV12-3/TRBV12-4|TRBJ1-2|-
CASSLSQAGRGYTF
TGTGCCAGCAGTTTAAGTCAGGCAGGTCGTGGCTACACCTTC
>-|TRBV4-3|TRBJ1-1|-
CASSQEVGGSRVNTEAFF
TGCGCCAGCAGCCAAGAAGTGGGGGGTAGCAGGGTAAACACTGAAGCTTTCTTT
>TRBD1|TRBV5-1|TRBJ2-7|-
CASSSLASTGGAEQYF
TGCGCCAGCAGCTCGCTAGCATCGACAGGGGGCGCCGAGCAGTACTTC
>-|TRBV5-1|TRBJ1-6|-
CASSPRDPGSPLHF
TGCGCCAGCAGTCCTCGGGATCCAGGCTCACCCCTCCACTTT
>TRBD2|TRBV6-2/TRBV6-3|TRBJ2-1|few
CASSYPGLAGGATSYNEQFF
TGTGCCAGCAGTTATCCTGGACTAGCGGGGGGGGCGACGTCCTACAATGAGCAGTTCTTC
>-|TRBV7-2|TRBJ1-2|many
CASSPDMLYGYTF
TGTGCCAGCAGCCCCGACATGCTCTATGGCTACACCTTC
>TRBD1|TRBV20-1|TRBJ2-5|-
CSATLLQGAAPETQYF
TGCAGTGCAACCCTCTTACAGGGGGCCGCCCCAGAGACCCAGTACTTC
>-|TRBV7-2|TRBJ1-1|-
CASRGQARGWNTEAFF
TGTGCCAGCCGGGGGCAAGCCCGGGGATGGAACACTGAAGCTTTCTTT
>TRBD1|TRBV12-5|TRBJ2-1|few
CASGLVTNRGLDSSSYNEQFF
TGTGCTAGTGGTTTGGTAACGAACAGGGGGCTGGACTCTAGCTCCTACAATGAGCAGTTCTTC
>TRBD2|TRBV12-3/TRBV12-4|TRBJ2-5|-
CASSLEAGGPSLETQYF
TGTGCCAGCAGTTTAGAAGCGGGAGGGCCATCTTTAGAGACCCAGTACTTC
>TRBD2|TRBV19|TRBJ2-3|few
CASKKREFTDTQYF
TGTGCCAGTAAGAAGCGGGAGTTTACAGATACGCAGTATTTT
>-|TRBV20-1|TRBJ2-7|many
CSAPGLRDEQYF
TGCAGTGCCCCGGGCCTAAGGGACGAGCAGTACTTC
>-|TRBV6-2/TRBV6-3|TRBJ1-2|few
CASSYILLGMDYGYTF
TGTGCCAGCAGTTACATTTTATTAGGCATGGACTATGGCTACACCTTC
>TRBD1|TRBV14|TRBJ2-3|-
CASSHDRGAGGDTQYF
TGTGCCAGCAGCCATGACAGGGGAGCTGGAGGAGATACGCAGTATTTT
>-|TRBV3-1|TRBJ2-1|few
CASSQAGTSYNEQFF
TGTGCCAGCAGCCAGGCCGGGACTTCCTACAATGAGCAGTTCTTC
>-|TRBV5-5|TRBJ1-5|many
CASSRITGSQPQHF
TGTGCCAGCAGCCGCATAACAGGGAGTCAGCCCCAGCATTTT
>TRBD2|TRBV12-3/TRBV12-4|TRBJ2-1|-
CASKRRRTSGSDNEQFF
TGTGCCAGCAAAAGGCGGAGGACTAGCGGGAGTGACAATGAGCAGTTCTTC
>-|TRBV21-1|TRBJ1-1|few
CASSIGRGPTEAFF
TGTGCCAGCAGCATAGGCAGGGGGCCCACTGAAGCTTTCTTT
>TRBD1|TRBV27|TRBJ2-1|few
CASSVLGTGEGNEQFF
TGTGCCAGCAGTGTCCTTGGGACAGGGGAGGGCAATGAGCAGTTCTTC
>-|TRBV4-1|TRBJ2-5|few
CASSQARQVQQETQYF
TGCGCCAGCAGCCAAGCGAGGCAGGTTCAGCAAGAGACCCAGTACTTC
>-|TRBV7-2|TRBJ1-6|few
CASSLVRQLNSPLHF
TGTGCCAGCAGCTTAGTGCGACAGCTTAATTCACCCCTCCACTTT
>TRBD2|TRBV20-1|TRBJ2-1|-
CSASPSGDFGQFF
TGCAGTGCTAGTCCTAGCGGGGACTTCGGCCAGTTCTTC
>-|TRBV11-2|TRBJ1-6|-
CASSLGLFGPSPLHF
TGTGCCAGCAGCTTAGGGTTGTTCGGCCCATCACCCCTCCACTTT
>-|TRBV6-2/TRBV6-3|TRBJ1-6|few
CASGSDRQWYSPLHF
TGTGCCAGCGGCAGTGACAGGCAGTGGTATTCACCCCTCCACTTT
>TRBD1|TRBV11-1|TRBJ2-7|few
CASSAPRDRAKRSRYEQYF
TGTGCCAGCAGCGCGCCCCGGGACAGGGCAAAGAGATCGCGCTACGAGCAGTACTTC